The 5 T cell receptor beta chains in this list originate from one sample, sequenced in a study of OX40 agonist ivuxolimab in advanced cancers. Libraries were prepared by immunoSEQ multiplex PCR; TCRdb keeps only in-frame clonotypes and omits some of them. The table has 60,000 to 75,000 clones, approximately 85% seen once. Sequencing used CD4+ or CD8+ T cells sorted from blood, obtained in a trial of the OX40 agonist ivuxolimab. Every receptor here comes from an adult with an advanced solid tumor such as melanoma, head and neck, liver or kidney cancer.

The V gene is TRBV5-1, the J gene TRBJ1-4; the D is unclear. The CDR3 runs 14 residues. V dropped 0 bases and J dropped 8 bases, with 11 bases sitting between them. The germline gives CDR1 SGHRS, CDR2 YFSETQ. The CDR3 protein is CASSLGFLSEKLFF. The DNA for the CDR3 is TGCGCCAGCAGCTTGGGGTTTTTAAGCGAAAAACTGTTTTTT.

The table lists this clone with a count of one. The chain recombines TRBV7-3 with TRBJ1-1, with 12 bases identical to TRBD1. With 2 bases clipped from V and 6 bases from J, the junction kept 4 bases outside the gene matches. The CDR3 totals 15 residues. Germline-derived CDR1 and CDR2 are SGHTA and FQGTGA. CDR3 nucleotides: TGTGCCAGCAGCTTATGGGGACAGGGGGCGTCTGAAGCTTTCTTT. Encoded protein: CASSLWGQGASEAFF.

This sequence joins TRBV5-4 and TRBJ1-2, with TRBD1 matching over 10 bases. CDR3 length equals 14 residues. CDR1 and CDR2 from the germline V gene are SGHNT and YYREEE (reference sequence). The V segment lost 1 base and the J segment 9 bases; nucleotides outside the gene matches: 6. The CDR3 region has the DNA TGTGCCAGCAGCTTGTGGACAGGGGGTGATAGCTACACCTTC. This translates into CASSLWTGGDSYTF.

The rearrangement uses TRBV29-1 and TRBJ1-2; 11 positions match TRBD1. The germline gives CDR1 SQVTM, CDR2 ANQGSEA. J gave up 4 bases and V 4 bases, and 8 bases lay outside the gene matches. This CDR3 has 15 amino acids. CDR3 protein: CSVVLPGQGGYGYTF. CDR3 DNA: TGCAGCGTTGTACTACCGGGACAGGGGGGCTATGGCTACACCTTC. Full variable domain (remainder filled in from reference TRBV29-1 and TRBJ1-2): SAVISQKPSRDICQRGTSLTIQCQVDSQVTMMFWYRQQPGQSLTLIATANQGSEATYESGFVIDKFPISRPNLTFSTLTVSNMSPEDSSIYLCSVVLPGQGGYGYTFGSGTRLTVV.

This clone was seen once. V and J are TRBV27 and TRBJ2-2; D gene ambiguous. This CDR3 has 15 amino acids. V was clipped by 3 bases and J by 1 base, with 9 bases between them. The germline CDR1 and CDR2 sequences are MNHEY and SMNVEV (reference sequence). The CDR3 DNA reads TGTGCCAGCAGTTTTCGCTGGGGGAACACCGGGGAGCTGTTTTTT. Amino acids: CASSFRWGNTGELFF.